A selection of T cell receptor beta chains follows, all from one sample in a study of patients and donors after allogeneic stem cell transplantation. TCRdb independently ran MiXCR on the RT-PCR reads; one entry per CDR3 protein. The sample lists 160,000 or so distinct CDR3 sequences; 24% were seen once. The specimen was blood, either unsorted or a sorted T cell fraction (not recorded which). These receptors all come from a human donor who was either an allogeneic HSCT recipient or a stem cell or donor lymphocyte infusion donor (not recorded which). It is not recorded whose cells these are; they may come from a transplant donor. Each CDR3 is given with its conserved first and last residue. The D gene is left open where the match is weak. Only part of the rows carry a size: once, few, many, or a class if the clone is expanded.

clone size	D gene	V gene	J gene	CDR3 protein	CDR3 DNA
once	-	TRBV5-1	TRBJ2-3	CASSLGPWLPGTDTQYF	TGCGCCAGCAGCTTGGGACCTTGGCTCCCAGGCACAGATACGCAGTATTTT
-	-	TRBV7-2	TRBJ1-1	CASSLIQGWTEAFF	TGTGCCAGCAGCTTAATTCAGGGGTGGACTGAAGCTTTCTTT
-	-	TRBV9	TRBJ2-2	CASSRDFPPSGELFF	TGTGCCAGCAGCCGTGATTTTCCCCCCTCGGGGGAGCTGTTTTTT
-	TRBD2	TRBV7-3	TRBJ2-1	CASSRSGRGYNEQFF	TGTGCCAGCAGCCGTAGCGGGAGGGGTTACAATGAGCAGTTCTTC
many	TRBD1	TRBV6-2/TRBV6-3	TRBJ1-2	CASSYLWTGPLGGYTF	TGTGCCAGCAGTTACCTTTGGACAGGGCCCCTCGGTGGCTACACCTTC
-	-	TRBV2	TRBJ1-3	CASSAGEGNTIYF	TGTGCCAGCAGCGCAGGGGAAGGAAACACCATATATTTT
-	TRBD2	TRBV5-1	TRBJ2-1	CASSLTAGVYNEQFF	TGCGCCAGCAGCTTAACAGCGGGGGTCTACAATGAGCAGTTCTTC
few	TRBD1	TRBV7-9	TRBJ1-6	CASSTRTGGYNSPLHF	TGTGCCAGCAGCACCCGGACAGGCGGGTATAATTCACCCCTCCACTTT
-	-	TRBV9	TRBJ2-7	CASSVAVGEPIYEQYF	TGTGCCAGCAGCGTAGCAGTAGGTGAACCTATCTACGAGCAGTACTTC
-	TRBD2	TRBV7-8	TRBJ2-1	CASRLGLAYNEQFF	TGTGCCAGCCGACTAGGACTAGCCTACAATGAGCAGTTCTTC
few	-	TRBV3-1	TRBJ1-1	CASSQVRGVTEAFF	TGTGCCAGCAGCCAAGTAAGGGGGGTCACTGAAGCTTTCTTT
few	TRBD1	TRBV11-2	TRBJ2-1	CASSFPGQGSYNEQFF	TGTGCCAGCAGCTTCCCGGGACAGGGTTCCTACAATGAGCAGTTCTTC
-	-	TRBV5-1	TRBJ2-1	CASSPAALGAYNEQFF	TGCGCCAGCAGCCCGGCGGCCCTTGGGGCCTACAATGAGCAGTTCTTC
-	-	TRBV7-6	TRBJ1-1	CASSWRPGLNTEAFF	TGTGCCAGCAGCTGGAGACCGGGACTAAACACTGAAGCTTTCTTT
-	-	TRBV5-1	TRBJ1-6	CASSPGRMGSYNSPLHF	TGCGCCAGCAGCCCCGGCAGGATGGGGTCCTATAATTCACCCCTCCACTTT
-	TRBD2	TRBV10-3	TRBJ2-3	CATGRGGSSTDTQYF	TGTGCCACCGGGAGGGGAGGGAGTAGCACAGATACGCAGTATTTT
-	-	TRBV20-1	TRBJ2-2	CSARDLNTGELFF	TGCAGTGCTAGGGACTTGAACACCGGGGAGCTGTTTTTT
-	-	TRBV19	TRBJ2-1	CASSIDDSAYNEQFF	TGTGCCAGTAGTATAGATGATAGCGCCTACAATGAGCAGTTCTTC
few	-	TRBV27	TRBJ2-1	CATTPGRPYNEQFF	TGTGCCACAACCCCGGGACGTCCTTACAATGAGCAGTTCTTC
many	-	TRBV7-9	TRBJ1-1	CASSLRGTEAFF	TGTGCCAGCAGCTTGAGGGGCACTGAAGCTTTCTTT
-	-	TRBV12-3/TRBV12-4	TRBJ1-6	CASSCGNSPLHF	TGTGCCAGCAGTTGTGGGAATTCACCCCTCCACTTT
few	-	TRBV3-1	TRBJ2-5	CASSPPAWQETQYF	TGTGCCAGCAGCCCGCCCGCTTGGCAAGAGACCCAGTACTTC